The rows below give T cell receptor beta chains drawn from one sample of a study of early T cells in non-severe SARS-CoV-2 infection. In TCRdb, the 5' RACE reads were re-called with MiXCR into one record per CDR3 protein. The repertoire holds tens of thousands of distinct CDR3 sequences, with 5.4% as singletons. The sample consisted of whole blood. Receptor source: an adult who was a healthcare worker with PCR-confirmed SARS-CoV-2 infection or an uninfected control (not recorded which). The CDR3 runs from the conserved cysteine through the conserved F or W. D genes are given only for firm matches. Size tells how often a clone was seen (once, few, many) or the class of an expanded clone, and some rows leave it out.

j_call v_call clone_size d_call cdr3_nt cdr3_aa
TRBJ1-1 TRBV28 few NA TGTGCCAGCAGTCCTCACCGGGACACCTATCTTGTGAACACTGAAGCTTTCTTT CASSPHRDTYLVNTEAFF
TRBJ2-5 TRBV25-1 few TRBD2 TGTGCCAGCATGCCGGGACTAGCACTTGAGACCCAGTACTTC CASMPGLALETQYF
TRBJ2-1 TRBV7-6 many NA TGTGCCAGCAGCTCAGGGGCTTTTTCCTACAATGAGCAGTTCTTC CASSSGAFSYNEQFF
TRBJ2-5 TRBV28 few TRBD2 TGTGCCAGCAGTTTAGGGAGACTAGCGGGAAGCCAAGAGACCCAGTACTTC CASSLGRLAGSQETQYF
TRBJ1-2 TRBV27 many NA TGTGCCAGCTCAACCCTAAACCAGGGTGGCTACACCTTC CASSTLNQGGYTF
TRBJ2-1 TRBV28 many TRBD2 TGTGCCAGCAGCGTGCCTGTGGCTAGCGGGATCAATGAGCAGTTCTTC CASSVPVASGINEQFF
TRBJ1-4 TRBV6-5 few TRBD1 TGTGCCAGTGGACAGGTCGTAGGAAATGAAAAACTGTTTTTT CASGQVVGNEKLFF
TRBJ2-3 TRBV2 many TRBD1 TGTGCCAGCAGTGGGACAGGGCCGACAGATACGCAGTATTTT CASSGTGPTDTQYF
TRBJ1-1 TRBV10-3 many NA TGTGCCACTAAGGGCAGGGACGCTTCCACTGAAGCTTTCTTT CATKGRDASTEAFF
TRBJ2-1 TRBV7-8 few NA TGTGCCAGCTTCGGGCGGGCCGCGAAAGGGAATGAGCAGTTCTTC CASFGRAAKGNEQFF
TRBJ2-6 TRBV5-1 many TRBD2 TGCGCCAGCAGCTACTCTAGCGGGAGTTCTGGGGCCAACGTCCTGACTTTC CASSYSSGSSGANVLTF
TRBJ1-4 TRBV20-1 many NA TGCAGTGCTCGGCAGGGGCAGGCTAATGAAAAACTGTTTTTT CSARQGQANEKLFF
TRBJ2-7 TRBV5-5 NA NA TGTGCCAGCAGCTGGGACTTGAACCTCTACGAGCAGTACTTC CASSWDLNLYEQYF
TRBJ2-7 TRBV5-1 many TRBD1 TGCGCCAGCAGCTTGGTCGGACAGGACTACGAGCAGTACTTC CASSLVGQDYEQYF
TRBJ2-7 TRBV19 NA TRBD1 TGTGCCAGTAGTAGAGGGGGGACAGGGTCCTACGAGCAGTACTTC CASSRGGTGSYEQYF
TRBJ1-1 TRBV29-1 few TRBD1 TGCAGCGCTGCAAGTCCGGGACAGCTGAACACTGAAGCTTTCTTT CSAASPGQLNTEAFF
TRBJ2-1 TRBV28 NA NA TGTGCAGAAAAACTCTACAATGAGCAGTTCTTC CAEKLYNEQFF
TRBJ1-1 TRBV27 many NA TGTGCCAGCTACAGGGCAGGGATGAACACTGAAGCTTTCTTT CASYRAGMNTEAFF
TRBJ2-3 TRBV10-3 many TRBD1 TGTGCCATCAGTATTGGCTTCACAGGGGGCGCGAGCACAGATACGCAGTATTTT CAISIGFTGGASTDTQYF
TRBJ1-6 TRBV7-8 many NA TGTGCCAGCAGAGGACGGCTAGATTCACCCCTCCACTTT CASRGRLDSPLHF
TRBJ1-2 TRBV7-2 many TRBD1 TGTGCCAGCAGCCAGAGGGGGACAGGGGGCGCTAACTATGGCTACACCTTC CASSQRGTGGANYGYTF
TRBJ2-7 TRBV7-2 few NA TGTGCCAGCAGCTTTCCCGGCGGAGTCCCGAGCTCCTACGAGCAGTACTTC CASSFPGGVPSSYEQYF
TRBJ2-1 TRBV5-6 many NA TGTGCCAGCAGCCTCATGGGGGGTGCTGAGCAGTTCTTC CASSLMGGAEQFF
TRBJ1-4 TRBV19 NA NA TGTGCCAGTAGTCAGGAGCACAGAGTACGTGAAAAACTGTTTTTT CASSQEHRVREKLFF
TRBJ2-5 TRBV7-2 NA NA TGTGCCAGCAGCTTAGGGCGGATTCAAGAGACCCAGTACTTC CASSLGRIQETQYF
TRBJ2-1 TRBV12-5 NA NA TGTGCTAGTGGTTTGACAGGGAAGACCTACAATGAGCAGTTCTTC CASGLTGKTYNEQFF
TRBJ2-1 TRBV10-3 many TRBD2 TGTGCCATCAGTGAGTCCGCGGGACTAGCGGGAAACAATGAGCAGTTCTTC CAISESAGLAGNNEQFF